Listed below are T cell receptor beta chains from one sample, sequenced in a study of shared clonotypes between healthy human individuals. Sequencing used immunoSEQ multiplex PCR; TCRdb keeps in-frame clones, though not all of them. The sample yields over a million clones, around 95% seen once. What was sequenced was naive CD4+ T cells sorted from blood. The receptors originated from a man aged 25 to 45 in good health. Each CDR3 is given with its conserved first and last residue. The D gene is left open where the match is weak.

TRBD2 TRBJ2-1 18 TRBV10-1 CASTLWGLAETTINEQFF
. TRBJ1-4 14 TRBV27 CASSLNWINEKLFF
. TRBJ2-7 13 TRBV18 CASSPTHTTEQYF
. TRBJ2-5 15 TRBV27 CASSLGAGSPETQYF
TRBD2 TRBJ2-5 16 TRBV7-2 CASSPRTSAMGETQYF
TRBD2 TRBJ2-7 15 TRBV11-3 CASSPGGVSSYEQYF
. TRBJ1-1 16 TRBV6-6 CASSYSRGTANTEAFF
TRBD1 TRBJ1-1 13 TRBV6-5 CASSMGTGGILFF
. TRBJ2-7 13 TRBV28 CASSGGSTGEQYF
. TRBJ2-7 14 TRBV30 CAWSVLGKTYEQYF
. TRBJ2-7 15 TRBV6-1 CASSEIGRASNEQYF
TRBD1 TRBJ1-3 16 TRBV7-9 CASSGNRGTSGNTIYF